A selection of T cell receptor beta chains follows, all from one sample in a study of cytomegalovirus exposure and HLA in healthy donors. Only in-frame clones appear in the TCRdb table, and some are missing; sequencing was by immunoSEQ multiplex PCR. The data hold some 180,000 clones, with 86% observed a single time. Material for sequencing was PBMCs. All receptors come from a man aged 30 to 45 in good health and CMV-seropositive. CDR3s leave out the opening cysteine and the closing phenylalanine or tryptophan.

J gene	V gene	CDR3 protein
TRBJ1-1	TRBV6-5	ASRRTGVGTEAF
TRBJ1-6	TRBV11-3	ASRGGPSSPLH
TRBJ2-2	TRBV7-3	ASSFNVAGELF
TRBJ1-5	TRBV28	ASSIRHSNQPQH
TRBJ2-7	TRBV12-5	ASGRQVSSYEQY
TRBJ2-3	TRBV27	ASIPSDRGPDTQY
TRBJ1-1	TRBV6-6	ASSSTGSQRGTEAF
TRBJ2-2	TRBV11-3	ASSLVGVRELF
TRBJ2-1	TRBV6-5	ASSYGGDEQF
TRBJ1-3	TRBV5-1	ASSFAGSGNTIY
TRBJ1-2	TRBV25-1	ASRRQGNNHGYT
TRBJ2-7	TRBV7-2	ASGRERSYEQY
TRBJ2-7	TRBV4-1	ASSSGSSYEQY
TRBJ1-5	TRBV5-4	ASSLDRNQPQH
TRBJ2-5	TRBV5-1	ASSSGPQATQY
TRBJ2-1	TRBV6-1	ASKQTSIGNEQF
TRBJ1-2	TRBV25-1	ASSEYRRGSNYGYT
TRBJ1-4	TRBV19	ASSPGGTTTNEKLF
TRBJ2-7	TRBV6-1	ASSEWLNSYEQY
TRBJ2-2	TRBV5-1	ASSLVFSGAGELF
TRBJ2-4	TRBV27	ASSFRPGGGKDIQY
TRBJ2-2	TRBV11-3	ASSPLSRSNTGELF
TRBJ1-1	TRBV9	ASSLTPGQGNTEAF
TRBJ2-2	TRBV25-1	ASSRGQLNTGELF
TRBJ2-5	TRBV5-6	ASSLLIQGVATQY
TRBJ2-1	TRBV27	ASSPRTSGSVNVIGQF
TRBJ2-7	TRBV5-6	ASSLEVSQGLWN
TRBJ1-5	TRBV5-6	ASSSYNRGRDQPQH
TRBJ2-6	TRBV11-3	ASSLFFSGANVLT
TRBJ1-4	TRBV9	ASSPGQGAYEKLF
TRBJ1-2	TRBV7-9	ASSLASGPAANYGYT
TRBJ2-3	TRBV2	ASNRDRLTDTQY